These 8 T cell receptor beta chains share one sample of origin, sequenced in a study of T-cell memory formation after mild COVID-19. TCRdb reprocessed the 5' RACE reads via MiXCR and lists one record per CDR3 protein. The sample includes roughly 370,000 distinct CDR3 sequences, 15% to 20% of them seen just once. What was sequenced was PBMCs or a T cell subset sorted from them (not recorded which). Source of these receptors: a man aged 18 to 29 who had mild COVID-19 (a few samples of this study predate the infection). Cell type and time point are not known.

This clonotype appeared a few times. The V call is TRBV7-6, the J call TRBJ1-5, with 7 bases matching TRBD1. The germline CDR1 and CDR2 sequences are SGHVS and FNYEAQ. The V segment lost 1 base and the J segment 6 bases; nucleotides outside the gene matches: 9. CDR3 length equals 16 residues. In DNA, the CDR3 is TGTGCCAGCAGCTTAGGTGACAGGGCGGCGGGTCAGCCCCAGCATTTT. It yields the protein CASSLGDRAAGQPQHF.

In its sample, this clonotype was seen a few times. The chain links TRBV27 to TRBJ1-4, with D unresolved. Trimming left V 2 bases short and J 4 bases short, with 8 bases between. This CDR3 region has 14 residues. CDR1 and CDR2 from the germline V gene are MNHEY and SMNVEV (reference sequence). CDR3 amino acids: CASSLGADNEKLFF. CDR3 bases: TGTGCCAGCAGTTTAGGCGCCGATAATGAAAAACTGTTTTTT.

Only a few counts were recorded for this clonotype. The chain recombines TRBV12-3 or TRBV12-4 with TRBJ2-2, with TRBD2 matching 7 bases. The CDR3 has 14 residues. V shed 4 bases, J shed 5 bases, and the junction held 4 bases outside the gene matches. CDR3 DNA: TGTGCCAGCAGTTCTAGGCGGGGGACCGGGGAGCTGTTTTTT. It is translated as CASSSRRGTGELFF.

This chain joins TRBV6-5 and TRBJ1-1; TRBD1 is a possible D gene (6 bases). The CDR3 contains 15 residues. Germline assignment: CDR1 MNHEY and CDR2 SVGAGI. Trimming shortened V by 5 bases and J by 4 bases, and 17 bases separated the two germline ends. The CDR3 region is CASSPTTRGITEAFF. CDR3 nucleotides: TGTGCCAGCAGTCCAACTACGAGGGGGATCACTGAAGCTTTCTTT.

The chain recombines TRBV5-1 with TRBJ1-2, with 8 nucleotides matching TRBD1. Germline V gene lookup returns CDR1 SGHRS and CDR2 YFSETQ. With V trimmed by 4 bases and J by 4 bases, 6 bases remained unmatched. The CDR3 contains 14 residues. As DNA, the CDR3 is TGCGCCAGCAGCAGGACAGGGTTTAGCTATGGCTACACCTTC. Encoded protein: CASSRTGFSYGYTF.

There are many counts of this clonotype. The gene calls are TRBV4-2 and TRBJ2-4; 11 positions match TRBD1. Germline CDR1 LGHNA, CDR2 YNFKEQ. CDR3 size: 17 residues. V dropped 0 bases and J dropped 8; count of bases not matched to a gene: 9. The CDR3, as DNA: TGTGCCAGCAGCCAAGATTGGGCGGGGACAGGGGGATACATTCAGTACTTC. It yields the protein CASSQDWAGTGGYIQYF.

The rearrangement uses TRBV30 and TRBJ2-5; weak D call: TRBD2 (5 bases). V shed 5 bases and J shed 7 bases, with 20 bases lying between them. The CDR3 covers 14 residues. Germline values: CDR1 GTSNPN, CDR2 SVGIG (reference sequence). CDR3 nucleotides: TGTGCCTGGGACCGAGGAGGCGCAGAGGGGACCCAGTACTTC. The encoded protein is CAWDRGGAEGTQYF.

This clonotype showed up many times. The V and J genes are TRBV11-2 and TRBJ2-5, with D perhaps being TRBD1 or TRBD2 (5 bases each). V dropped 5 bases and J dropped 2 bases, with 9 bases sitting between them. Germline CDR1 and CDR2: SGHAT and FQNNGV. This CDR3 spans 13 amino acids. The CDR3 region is CASSEGRQETQYF. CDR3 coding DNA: TGTGCCAGCAGCGAGGGGCGGCAAGAGACCCAGTACTTC.